This T cell receptor beta chain was obtained from a study of blood T cell repertoires in COVID-19. Per the original methods: Reference gene primer amplification gave estimated nucleated cell counts. Repertoires were generated with immunoSEQ multiplex PCR, while TCRdb's copy carries only in-frame clones and drops some. V and J calls and clone size come straight from that table; D and trimming were deduced from the DNA. Seen here are about 120,000 clones, about 80% observed once, and the top ten hold about 6.8%. This TCR was recovered from a man between 65 and 85 years old with acute or convalescent COVID-19. The sample was peripheral blood.

CDR3 residues: CASSLRRVGDQYF. CDR3 DNA sequence: TGTGCCAGCAGTTTACGGCGGGTCGGGGACCAGTACTTC. The chain links TRBV12-3 or TRBV12-4 to TRBJ2-5; D is perhaps TRBD2 (5 bases). The CDR3 is 13 residues long. V was pared by 2 bases and J by 10 bases, with 14 bases between.